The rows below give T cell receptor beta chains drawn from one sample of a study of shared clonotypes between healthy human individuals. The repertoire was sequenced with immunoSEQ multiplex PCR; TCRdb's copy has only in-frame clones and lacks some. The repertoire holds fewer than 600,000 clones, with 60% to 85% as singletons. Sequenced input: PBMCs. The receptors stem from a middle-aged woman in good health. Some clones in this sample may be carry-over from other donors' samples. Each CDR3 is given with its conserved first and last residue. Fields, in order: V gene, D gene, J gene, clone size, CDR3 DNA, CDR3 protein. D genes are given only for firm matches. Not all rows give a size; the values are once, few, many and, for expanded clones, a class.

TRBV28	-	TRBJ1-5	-	TGTGCCAGCAGTTTCCCTCAAGGCAGGGAGCGAGGGCCCCAGCATTTT	CASSFPQGRERGPQHF
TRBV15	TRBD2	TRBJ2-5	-	TGTGCCACCAGCAGAGATCCGGGAGGAGAAGAGACCCAGTACTTC	CATSRDPGGEETQYF
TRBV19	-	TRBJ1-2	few	TGTGCCAGTAGTTCTCGCCGGGACTTACGCCTCTATGGCTACACCTTC	CASSSRRDLRLYGYTF
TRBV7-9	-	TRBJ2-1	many	TGTGCCAGCAGCCCCGGGCCGTTTGAGGGCAACAATGAGCAGTTCTTC	CASSPGPFEGNNEQFF
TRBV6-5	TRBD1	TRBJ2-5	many	TGTGCCAGCAGTCGGACAGGGGGAAGACGGGAGACCCAGTACTTC	CASSRTGGRRETQYF
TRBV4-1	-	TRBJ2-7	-	TGCGCCAGCAGCCAAGATTCGGGACAAATCTACGAGCAGTACTTC	CASSQDSGQIYEQYF
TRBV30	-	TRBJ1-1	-	TGTGCCTGGAGCCAGCGAATGAACACTGAAGCTTTCTTT	CAWSQRMNTEAFF
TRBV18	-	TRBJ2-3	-	TGTGCCAGCTCACCACGAGACACTAGCACAGATACGCAGTATTTT	CASSPRDTSTDTQYF
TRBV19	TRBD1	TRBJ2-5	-	TGTGCCAGTAGTACCCTGACAGGGGTGGAGACCCAGTACTTC	CASSTLTGVETQYF
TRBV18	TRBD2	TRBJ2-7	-	TGTGCCAGCTCACCTCTTGGGGGGGCCTACGAGCAGTACTTC	CASSPLGGAYEQYF